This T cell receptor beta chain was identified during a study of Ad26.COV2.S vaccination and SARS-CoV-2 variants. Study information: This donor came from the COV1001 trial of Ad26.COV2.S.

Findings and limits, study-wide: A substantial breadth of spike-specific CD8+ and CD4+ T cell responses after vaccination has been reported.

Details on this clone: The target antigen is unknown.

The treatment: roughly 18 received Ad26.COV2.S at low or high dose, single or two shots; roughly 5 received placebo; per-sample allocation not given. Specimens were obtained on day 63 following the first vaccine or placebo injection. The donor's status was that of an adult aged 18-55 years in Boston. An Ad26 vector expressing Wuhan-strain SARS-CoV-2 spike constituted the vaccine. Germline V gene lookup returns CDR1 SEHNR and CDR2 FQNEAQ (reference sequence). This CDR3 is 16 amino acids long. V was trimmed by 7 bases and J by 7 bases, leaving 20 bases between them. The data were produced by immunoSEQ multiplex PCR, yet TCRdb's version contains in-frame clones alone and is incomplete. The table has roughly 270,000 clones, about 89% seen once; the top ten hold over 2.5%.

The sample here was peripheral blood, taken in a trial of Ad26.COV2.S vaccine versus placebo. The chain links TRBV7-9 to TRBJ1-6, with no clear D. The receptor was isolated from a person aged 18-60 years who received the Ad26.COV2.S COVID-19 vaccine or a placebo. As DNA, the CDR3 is TGTGCCAGCACCCACAAGGGATCGGCCTCGAATTCACCCCTCCACTTT. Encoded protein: CASTHKGSASNSPLHF. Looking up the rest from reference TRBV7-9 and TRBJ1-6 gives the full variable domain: DTGVSQNPRHKITKRGQNVTFRCDPISEHNRLYWYRQTLGQGPEFLTYFQNEAQLEKSRLLSDRFSAERPKGSFSTLEIQRTEQGDSAMYLCASTHKGSASNSPLHFGNGTRLTVT.